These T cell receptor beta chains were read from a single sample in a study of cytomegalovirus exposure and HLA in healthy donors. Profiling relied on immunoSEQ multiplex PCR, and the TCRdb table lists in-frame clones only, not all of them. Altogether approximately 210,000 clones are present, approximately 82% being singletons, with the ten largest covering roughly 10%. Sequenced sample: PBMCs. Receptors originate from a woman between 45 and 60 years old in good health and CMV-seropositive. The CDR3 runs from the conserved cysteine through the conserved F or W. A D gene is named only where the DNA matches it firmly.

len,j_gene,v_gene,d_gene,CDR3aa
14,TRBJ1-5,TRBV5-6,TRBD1,CASSLGTGYQPQHF
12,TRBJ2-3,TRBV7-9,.,CASSFSGDTQYF
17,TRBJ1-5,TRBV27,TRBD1,CASSFSGQGAVDQPQHF
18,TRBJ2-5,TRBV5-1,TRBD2,CASSPKVPASGGLETQYF
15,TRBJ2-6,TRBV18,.,CASSPPRAGANVLTF
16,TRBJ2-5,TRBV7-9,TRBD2,CASSARSGLAGETQYF
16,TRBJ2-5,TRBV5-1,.,CASSRTVSQYQETQYF
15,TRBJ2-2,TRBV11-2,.,CASSLVSESRGELFF
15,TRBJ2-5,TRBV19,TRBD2,CASRPGRGERETQYF
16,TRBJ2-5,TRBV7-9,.,CASSLTAERMWETQYF
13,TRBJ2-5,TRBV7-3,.,CASSLSPRETQYF
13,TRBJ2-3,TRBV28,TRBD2,CASSLAGGDTQYF
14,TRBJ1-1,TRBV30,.,CAWGRKTENTEAFF
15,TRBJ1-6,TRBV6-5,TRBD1,CASRPDRDGNSPLHF
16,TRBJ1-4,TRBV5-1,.,CASSLSQTGWGEKLFF
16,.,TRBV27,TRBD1,CASSSSPGQGAYEQYF
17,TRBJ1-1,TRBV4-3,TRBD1,CASSRGGQGRVGTEAFF
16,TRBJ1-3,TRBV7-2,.,CASSPQPTGSGNTIYF
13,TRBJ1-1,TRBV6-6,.,CASRFSGNTEAFF
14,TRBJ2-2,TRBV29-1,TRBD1,CSVRTGLNTGELFF
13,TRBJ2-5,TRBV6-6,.,CASSWGGVQTQYF
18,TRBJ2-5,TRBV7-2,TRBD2,CASSLAHRGGGAPETQYF
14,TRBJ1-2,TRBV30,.,CAWSAQPSQGVYTF
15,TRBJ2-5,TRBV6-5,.,CASSGGTGHAETQYF
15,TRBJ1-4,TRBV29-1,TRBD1,CSVIQTGGLSEKLFF
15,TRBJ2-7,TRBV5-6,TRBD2,CASSKGLAGSYEQYF
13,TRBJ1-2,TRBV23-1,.,CASSPQNPYGYTF
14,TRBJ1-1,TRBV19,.,CASSVGWANTEAFF
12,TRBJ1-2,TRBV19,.,CASTQAPYGYTF
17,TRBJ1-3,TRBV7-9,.,CASSPRWSGNTGNTIYF
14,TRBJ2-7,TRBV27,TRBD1,CASSPSTGGGEQYF
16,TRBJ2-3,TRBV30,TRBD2,CAWSPKRGGLTDTQYF
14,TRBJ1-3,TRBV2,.,CASSDSSNLNTIYF
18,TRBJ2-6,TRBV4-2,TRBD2,CASSQQAGAHSGANVLTF
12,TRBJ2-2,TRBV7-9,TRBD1,CASSSTGVRLFF
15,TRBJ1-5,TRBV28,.,CASSLSAGRNQPQHF
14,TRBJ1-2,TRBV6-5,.,CASSYRGTNYGYTF
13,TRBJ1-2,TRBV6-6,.,CASKGQPLYGYTF
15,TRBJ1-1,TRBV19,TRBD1,CASSPTTGGRTEAFF
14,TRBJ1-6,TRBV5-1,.,CASSLTGLNSPLHF
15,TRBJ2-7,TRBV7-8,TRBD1,CASSLLGQGWHEQYF
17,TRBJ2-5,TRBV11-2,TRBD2,CASSPPRLAGGQETQYF
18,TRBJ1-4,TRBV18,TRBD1,CASSPSTGTPATNEKLFF
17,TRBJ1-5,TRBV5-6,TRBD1,CASSRKGDRASSGPQHF
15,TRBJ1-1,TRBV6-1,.,CASMGQSSKKTEAFF
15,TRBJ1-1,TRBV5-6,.,CASTGVPTLNTEAFF
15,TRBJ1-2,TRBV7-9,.,CASSSTGEEVDGYTF
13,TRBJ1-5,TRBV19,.,CASSMGDYQPQHF
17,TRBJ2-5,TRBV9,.,CASSPRIGSLRQETQYF
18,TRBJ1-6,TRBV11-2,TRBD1,CASTQGRDRSSYNSPLHF
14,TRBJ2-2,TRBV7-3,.,CASSRLRGTGELFF
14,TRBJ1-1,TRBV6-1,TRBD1,CASSEAGQDTEAFF